This paragraph covers one T cell receptor beta chain sequence. Its antigen is not identified. Trimming took off 7 bases at V and 8 bases at J, with 20 bases between the two ends. There are 14 residues in the CDR3. Germline V lookup: CDR1 MGHDK, CDR2 SYGVNS. Method: immunoSEQ multiplex PCR; TCRdb's copy keeps in-frame clones and lacks some. The sample includes about 86,000 clones, roughly 86% of them seen just once. During the collection period, no donor immune events like infections were recorded. The data were taken from a study of identifying expanded T cells in peripheral blood. General study results and limits: Variance in clone template counts between two-week samples significantly increased with total template count across all healthy donors.

The specimen sequenced was blood. This TCR came from a person aged 18 to 75 in good health. The chain uses TRBV25-1 and TRBJ1-2; TRBD1 is a possible D gene (5 bases). The CDR3 DNA reads as TGTGCCAGCACCAATCCAGGGTCGCCGGTGGGCTACACCTTC. Protein sequence: CASTNPGSPVGYTF.